This T cell receptor (beta chain) was sequenced during a study of blood T cells in healthy people across ages. The use of a sample-barcoded 5' primer and a J-beta primer mix characterized a second PCR of roughly 7 to 11 cycles. TCRdb re-derived calls from the 5' RACE reads in MiXCR, one entry per CDR3 protein. The sample has under 2 million distinct CDR3 sequences, around 35% seen once. This clonotype was seen only a few times. This CDR3 has 18 residues. CDR1 and CDR2 (germline): MNHEY, SMNVEV (reference sequence). The V gene lost 3 bases and the J gene lost 4 bases, with 24 bases spanning the gap. What was sequenced was blood. This receptor was identified in a woman aged 30 to 39 in good health. The chain has TRBV27 and TRBJ2-5; D is possibly TRBD2 (5 bases). CDR3 sequence reads: CASSFSFFDLTKLETQYF. For the CDR3, the DNA is TGTGCCAGCAGTTTTAGCTTTTTTGACCTGACTAAGCTAGAGACCCAGTACTTC.